This T cell receptor (beta chain) was recovered during a study of PD-1 blockade in classical Hodgkin lymphoma. Whole-study findings and limits: Before treatment, complete responders showed about the same diversity as newly diagnosed patients. TCR diversity rose significantly by C4D1 in CD4+ but not CD8+ cells.

On this clone: What it binds is unknown.

After removal of 1 base from V and 6 bases from J, the junction contained 15 bases not matched to a gene. This CDR3 region has 17 residues. CDR1 and CDR2 (germline): SGHDN, FVKESK. Libraries were prepared by immunoSEQ multiplex PCR; TCRdb keeps only in-frame clonotypes and omits some of them. The sample has tens of thousands of clones; 89% are singletons. Each patient's relapse followed autologous stem cell transplantation, and brentuximab vedotin exposure varied. Patients had relapsed/refractory classical Hodgkin lymphoma with complete response, partial response or progressive disease as best response.

This receptor was obtained from a human donor with classical Hodgkin lymphoma. The source was peripheral blood mononuclear cells (PBMCs), collected at baseline. This rearrangement joins TRBV14 to TRBJ2-7, with 7 bases fitting TRBD1. The CDR3 region is CASSQGYRTTKGAEQYF. In DNA form, the CDR3 reads TGTGCCAGCAGCCAAGGATACCGGACAACCAAGGGGGCCGAGCAGTACTTC. Using reference TRBV14 and TRBJ2-7 for the parts outside the CDR3, the full variable domain is EAGVTQFPSHSVIEKGQTVTLRCDPISGHDNLYWYRRVMGKEIKFLLHFVKESKQDESGMPNNRFLAERTGGTYSTLKVQPAELEDSGVYFCASSQGYRTTKGAEQYFGPGTRLTVT.